The sample holds many counts of the clone carrying this T cell receptor beta chain. The antigen is unknown. Amplification from RNA transcripts yielded the TCR beta CDR3 regions. A first-round RT-PCR used HTBI primers, followed by a second-round multiplex PCR. TCRdb ran MiXCR on the multiplex PCR reads and lists one entry per CDR3 protein. The data show 600,000 to 650,000 distinct CDR3 sequences, about a fifth seen once. This specimen comes from a study of Graves' ophthalmopathy and Graves' hyperthyroidism. Overall study results and limits: Blood shared most expanded thyroid clonotypes above 0.001 frequency. It was with approximately 69% sensitivity and just under 75% specificity that the model predicted ophthalmopathy progression.

Hyperthyroidism patients were newly diagnosed, ill under 2 months, and aged 18 to 65 years. There are 13 residues in the CDR3. Per the germline V gene, CDR1 is MNHNS and CDR2 is SASEGT. V lost 8 bases and J 1 base, leaving 11 bases between the germline ends. Sequencing input: peripheral blood. The chain has TRBV6-1 and TRBJ1-1, with unresolved D. The source is a woman between 18 and 30 years old with stable Graves' hyperthyroidism. Some clones in this sample may be carry-over from other donors' samples. For the CDR3, the DNA is TGTGCCAGCGAATGGACGGGGAACACTGAAGCTTTCTTT. Translation gives CASEWTGNTEAFF.